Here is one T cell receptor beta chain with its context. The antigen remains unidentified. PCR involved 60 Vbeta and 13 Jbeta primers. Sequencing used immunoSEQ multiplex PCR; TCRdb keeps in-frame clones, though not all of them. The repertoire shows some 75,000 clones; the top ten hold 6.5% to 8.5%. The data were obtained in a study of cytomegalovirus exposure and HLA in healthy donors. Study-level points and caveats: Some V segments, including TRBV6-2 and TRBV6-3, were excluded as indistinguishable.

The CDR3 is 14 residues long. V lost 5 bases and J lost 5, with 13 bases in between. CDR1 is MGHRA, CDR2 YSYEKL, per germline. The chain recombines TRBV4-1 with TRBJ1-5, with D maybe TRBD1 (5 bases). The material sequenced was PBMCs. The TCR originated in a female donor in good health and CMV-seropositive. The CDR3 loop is CASSFGHTHQPQHF. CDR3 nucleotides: TGCGCCAGCAGCTTTGGACACACGCATCAGCCCCAGCATTTT.